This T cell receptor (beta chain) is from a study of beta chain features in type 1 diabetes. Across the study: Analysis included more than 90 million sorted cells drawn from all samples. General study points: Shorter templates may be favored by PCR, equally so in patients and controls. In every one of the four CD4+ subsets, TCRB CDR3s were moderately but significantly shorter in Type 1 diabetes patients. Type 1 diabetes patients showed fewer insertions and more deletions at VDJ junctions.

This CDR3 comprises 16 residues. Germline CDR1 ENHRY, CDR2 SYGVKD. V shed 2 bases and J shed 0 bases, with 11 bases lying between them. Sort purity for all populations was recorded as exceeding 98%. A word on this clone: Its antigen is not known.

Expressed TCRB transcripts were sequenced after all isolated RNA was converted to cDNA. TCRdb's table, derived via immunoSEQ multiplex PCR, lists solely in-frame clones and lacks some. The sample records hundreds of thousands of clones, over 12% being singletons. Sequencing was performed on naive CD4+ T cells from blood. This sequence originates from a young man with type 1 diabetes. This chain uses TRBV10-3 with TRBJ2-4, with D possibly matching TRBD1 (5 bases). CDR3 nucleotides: TGTGCCATCAGTGAGCCGGACAACCCAGCCAAAAACATTCAGTACTTC. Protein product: CAISEPDNPAKNIQYF.